Listed below are T cell receptor beta chains from one sample, sequenced in a study of CD4 T cells in relation to SARS-CoV-2 and coronaviruses. TCRdb's table, derived via immunoSEQ multiplex PCR, lists solely in-frame clones and lacks some. The top ten hold more than 1.1% of the sample, which has under 65,000 clones, 86% seen once. Sequencing input: memory CD4+ T cells from PBMCs. The receptors originated from a human donor in good health. CDR3s leave out the opening cysteine and the closing phenylalanine or tryptophan. D genes are given only for firm matches.

D: TRBD2; length: 17; V: TRBV28; CDR3: ASSFSRGRAAHGAGELF
D: .; length: 13; V: TRBV11-1; CDR3: ASSLRSATYNEQF
D: .; length: 14; V: TRBV28; CDR3: ASSPPEVNSNQPQH
D: TRBD1; length: 14; V: TRBV10-1; CDR3: ASSESQDRGNNEQF
D: .; length: 9; V: TRBV20-1; CDR3: SARDKSEQY
D: .; length: 10; V: TRBV27; CDR3: ASKEGNQPQH
D: .; length: 10; V: TRBV30; CDR3: AWSPGHPRQY
D: .; length: 13; V: TRBV3-1/TRBV3-2; CDR3: ASSQGPESNQPQH
D: .; length: 13; V: TRBV6-5; CDR3: ASRTGFGAQETQY
D: TRBD1; length: 17; V: TRBV5-1; CDR3: ASSLAAGTGFGALSQAF
D: .; length: 13; V: TRBV28; CDR3: ASSPRQPNNSPLH
D: .; length: 8; V: TRBV20-1; CDR3: SARNHEQY
D: TRBD2; length: 14; V: TRBV15; CDR3: ATSIQYGTSGSEQY
D: TRBD2; length: 14; V: TRBV2; CDR3: ASSLGLAGGAGELF
D: TRBD2; length: 13; V: TRBV20-1; CDR3: SASRPSGNNNEQF
D: TRBD2; length: 14; V: TRBV6-5; CDR3: ASSSPAAGKYNEQF
D: .; length: 12; V: TRBV18; CDR3: ASSPRQTNQPQH
D: .; length: 13; V: TRBV6-5; CDR3: ASSGNGRMNTEAF
D: .; length: 12; V: TRBV10-3; CDR3: AISDRVEAQPQH
D: .; length: 11; V: TRBV9; CDR3: ASSVRISGEQY
D: TRBD1; length: 12; V: TRBV28; CDR3: ASSFWGQSVEQY
D: .; length: 16; V: TRBV24-1; CDR3: ATSDKDQARKWTDTQY
D: TRBD2; length: 14; V: TRBV10-3; CDR3: AISESSSGRDNEQF
D: TRBD1; length: 12; V: TRBV28; CDR3: ASKAGTGGGEQY
D: TRBD2; length: 14; V: TRBV27; CDR3: ASSSLAGGGTGELF
D: .; length: 13; V: TRBV6-5; CDR3: ASSYSRVGSYEQY
D: .; length: 13; V: TRBV13; CDR3: ASSLRLRDTGELF
D: TRBD2; length: 15; V: TRBV14; CDR3: ASSPPKGLAGGHEQF
D: .; length: 10; V: TRBV29-1; CDR3: SVEVITGELF
D: .; length: 13; V: TRBV24-1; CDR3: ATSDNTGRNAEAF
D: TRBD1; length: 14; V: TRBV7-2; CDR3: ASSSAETGDTGELF
D: TRBD1; length: 12; V: TRBV2; CDR3: ASSAGQTTYEQY
D: TRBD1; length: 13; V: TRBV3-1/TRBV3-2; CDR3: ASSPGQGANSPLH
D: .; length: 10; V: TRBV5-8; CDR3: ASSLEGYTQY
D: TRBD2; length: 12; V: TRBV27; CDR3: ASTNVGRAYEQY
D: .; length: 14; V: TRBV5-1; CDR3: ASRQNTAAYQETQY
D: .; length: 12; V: TRBV27; CDR3: ASSPATMNTEAF
D: .; length: 11; V: TRBV3-1/TRBV3-2; CDR3: ASSQARDSPLH
D: .; length: 11; V: TRBV6-1; CDR3: ASSEGHTYEQY
D: .; length: 12; V: TRBV6-5; CDR3: AILGGLLNTEAF
D: TRBD1; length: 13; V: TRBV7-8; CDR3: ASSRTGTSGNTIY
D: .; length: 11; V: TRBV28; CDR3: ASTLGGLDGYT
D: TRBD2; length: 15; V: TRBV4-2; CDR3: ASSQASGTSDGNEQY
D: .; length: 14; V: TRBV12-2; CDR3: ASRLGGPLMNTEAF
D: .; length: 11; V: TRBV15; CDR3: ATSTGHYAEAF
D: TRBD1; length: 13; V: TRBV5-1; CDR3: ASSRGTGDYYGYT